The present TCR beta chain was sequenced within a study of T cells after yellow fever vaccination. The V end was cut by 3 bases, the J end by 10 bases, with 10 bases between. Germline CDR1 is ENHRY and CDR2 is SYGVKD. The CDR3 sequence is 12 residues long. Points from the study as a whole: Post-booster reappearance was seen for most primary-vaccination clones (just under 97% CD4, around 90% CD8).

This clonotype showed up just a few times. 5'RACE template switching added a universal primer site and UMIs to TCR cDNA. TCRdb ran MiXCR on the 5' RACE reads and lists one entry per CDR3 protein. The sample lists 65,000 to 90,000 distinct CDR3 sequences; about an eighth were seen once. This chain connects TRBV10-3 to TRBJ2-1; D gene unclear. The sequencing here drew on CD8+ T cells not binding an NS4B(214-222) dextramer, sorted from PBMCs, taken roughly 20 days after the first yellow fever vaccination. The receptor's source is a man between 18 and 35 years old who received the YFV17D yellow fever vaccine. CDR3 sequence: CAISEGQEEQFF. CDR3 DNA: TGTGCCATCAGTGAAGGTCAAGAGGAGCAGTTCTTC.